The 26 T cell receptor beta chains below were found in one sample sequenced in a study of CD8+ T cells in alopecia areata (dated by TCRdb to the late 2010s). The protocol used for the library was the immunoSEQ multiplex PCR assay. RNA was extracted from all samples and reverse transcribed into cDNA, which served as template for TCR sequencing. This is the immuneACCESS table as TCRdb keeps it, with only in-frame sequences that have V and J called. A part of the clones is gone; compared with another copy, unresolved V genes explain less than half, and the rest is unexplained. The sample table records roughly 140,000 clones; approximately 56% of these occur just once. Around 34% of the sample is taken by the ten largest. Sequencing was carried out using CD8+ T cells sorted from blood. The receptors shown here come from a human donor in good health.

The rearrangement links TRBV5-1 to TRBJ2-1, with D uncertain. In germline, CDR1 is SGHRS, CDR2 YFSETQ. The CDR3 loop spans 15 amino acids. V gave up 0 bases and J gave up 2 bases, with 9 bases separating them. In nucleotides, the CDR3 is TGCGCCAGCAGCTTGGATGGGGAACCCTACAATGAGCAGTTCTTC. This translates into CASSLDGEPYNEQFF.

The genes are TRBV4-1 and TRBJ2-2; a weak D match, TRBD1 (6 bases). Germline CDR1 and CDR2: MGHRA and YSYEKL. V was clipped by 4 bases and J by 7 bases, with 22 bases between them. The CDR3 is 17 residues long. The chain's CDR3 is CASSPTVGAPHYGELFF. In DNA form, the CDR3 reads TGCGCCAGCAGCCCCACCGTGGGGGCCCCCCACTACGGGGAGCTGTTTTTT.

The chain employs TRBV2 and TRBJ2-7; no clear D gene. Trimming shortened V by 2 bases and J by 2 bases, and 7 bases separated the two germline ends. The CDR3 runs to 13 residues. The germline V gene has CDR1 SNHLY and CDR2 FYNNEI. CDR3 in amino acids: CASSEHKTYEQYF. For the CDR3, the DNA is TGTGCCAGCAGTGAACATAAAACCTACGAGCAGTACTTC.

The chain couples TRBV6-6 to TRBJ2-7, with a tentative D call TRBD1 (5 bases). Trimming removed 2 bases from V and 6 bases from J, with 11 bases in between. The CDR3 loop spans 13 amino acids. The germline gives CDR1 MNHNY, CDR2 SVGAGI (reference sequence). CDR3 DNA sequence: TGTGCCAGCAGTTACGATGGGGCCGGCGAGCAGTACTTC. Translating gives CASSYDGAGEQYF.

The V and J genes are TRBV5-6 and TRBJ1-2, with D possibly matching TRBD1 (6 bases). Per germline, CDR1 SGHDT and CDR2 YYEEEE. V gave up 0 bases and J gave up 7 bases, with 13 bases separating them. This CDR3 has 14 residues. CDR3 DNA sequence: TGTGCCAGCAGCTTGGGAGCAGGGGTTGCTGGCTACACCTTC. Its protein is CASSLGAGVAGYTF.

The chain couples TRBV27 to TRBJ2-3, with 8 bases that match TRBD2. With 6 bases clipped from V and 0 bases from J, the junction kept 2 bases outside the gene matches. This CDR3 comprises 14 residues. Per germline, CDR1 MNHEY and CDR2 SMNVEV (reference sequence). In nucleotides, the CDR3 is TGTGCCAGCAGCTTAGCGGGGAGCACAGATACGCAGTATTTT. The encoded protein is CASSLAGSTDTQYF.

V is TRBV14 and J is TRBJ1-5, with D possibly matching TRBD1 (6 bases). CDR1 is SGHDN, CDR2 FVKESK, per germline. There are 13 residues in the CDR3. Trimming took 6 bases from V and 7 from J, leaving 13 bases between them. This CDR3 reads CASSAGAGQPQHF. CDR3 in DNA: TGTGCCAGCAGTGCGGGGGCTGGGCAGCCCCAGCATTTT.

This clone was seen only a few times. Relative to the germline gene, one junction end is altered; a read error may explain this. The gene calls are TRBV20-1 and TRBJ2-3, with D maybe TRBD2 (6 bases). Germline V gives CDR1 DFQATT, CDR2 SNEGSKA (reference sequence). This CDR3 has 11 amino acids. The DNA for the CDR3 is TGCAGTGCCAATCGACCCTTAGCGGTGGGATTT. It translates to CSANRPLAVGF.

The chain combines TRBV20-1 with TRBJ2-1; D is possibly TRBD2 (6 bases). Trimming left V 5 bases short and J 6 bases short, with 8 bases between. The CDR3 totals 11 residues. The germline gives CDR1 DFQATT, CDR2 SNEGSKA (reference sequence). The CDR3 sequence: CSALGLNEQFF. The CDR3 bases are TGCAGTGCTTTGGGACTCAATGAGCAGTTCTTC.

The chain couples TRBV10-2 to TRBJ2-3, with D unclear. The CDR3 extends over 13 amino acids. The V and J ends lost 3 bases and 5 bases respectively, with 9 bases between them. Germline V lookup: CDR1 WSHSY, CDR2 SAAADI. The CDR3 sequence is CASSDTVGDTQYF. Here the CDR3 DNA reads TGCGCCAGCAGTGACACAGTGGGAGATACGCAGTATTTT.

The V and J genes are TRBV29-1 and TRBJ2-5; 12 positions match TRBD2. The V gene end was trimmed by 3 bases and the J gene end by 5 bases; junction bases not matched to a gene: 13. The CDR3 runs to 17 residues. Germline V gene lookup returns CDR1 SQVTM and CDR2 ANQGSEA. CDR3 region: CSVERGLAGGYRETQYF. The CDR3 coding sequence is TGCAGCGTTGAGAGAGGTCTAGCGGGAGGGTATAGGGAGACCCAGTACTTC.

The chain joins TRBV4-1 to TRBJ1-5; D ambiguous. This CDR3 comprises 13 residues. V dropped 3 bases and J dropped 6 bases, with 9 bases sitting between them. Germline loops: CDR1 MGHRA, CDR2 YSYEKL. The CDR3 reads CASSQTWLQPQHF. CDR3 nucleotide sequence: TGCGCCAGCAGCCAGACTTGGCTTCAGCCCCAGCATTTT.

V usage is TRBV29-1 and J usage is TRBJ2-1; 11 bases are shared with TRBD2. The CDR3 has 13 residues. From germline, CDR1 is SQVTM and CDR2 ANQGSEA. V dropped 6 bases and J dropped 5; count of bases not matched to a gene: 3. The CDR3 sequence is CSVGTSGNNEQFF. The CDR3 nucleotides read TGCAGCGTGGGGACTAGCGGAAACAATGAGCAGTTCTTC.

The chain carries TRBV7-2 and TRBJ2-1; 8 bases map to TRBD2. Germline CDR1 SGHTA, CDR2 FQGNSA. This CDR3 region has 15 residues. Trimming cost V 4 bases and J 7 bases; bases outside gene matches: 9. This CDR3 is CASSSDTSGGNEQFF. As DNA, the CDR3 is TGTGCCAGCAGCTCCGATACTAGCGGTGGGAATGAGCAGTTCTTC. The full variable domain, with the rest looked up from reference TRBV7-2 and TRBJ2-1, is GAGVSQSPSNKVTEKGKDVELRCDPISGHTALYWYRQSLGQGLEFLIYFQGNSAPDKSGLPSDRFSAERTGGSVSTLTIQRTQQEDSAVYLCASSSDTSGGNEQFFGPGTRLTVL.

The rearrangement joins TRBV30 to TRBJ1-5; 7 nucleotides align to TRBD1. Germline V gene sequence: CDR1 GTSNPN, CDR2 SVGIG (reference sequence). J was trimmed by 0 bases and V by 1 base; bases with no gene match: 3. There are 15 residues in the CDR3. The CDR3 bases are TGTGCCTGGAGTGCCGGGACAGCTAGCAATCAGCCCCAGCATTTT. It is translated as CAWSAGTASNQPQHF. The full variable domain, completed using reference TRBV30 and TRBJ1-5, is SQTIHQWPATLVQPVGSPLSLECTVEGTSNPNLYWYRQAAGRGLQLLFYSVGIGQISSEVPQNLSASRPQDRQFILSSKKLLLSDSGFYLCAWSAGTASNQPQHFGDGTRLSIL.

The V and J genes are TRBV6-1 and TRBJ2-6; D unclear. V was cut by 6 bases and J by 1 base, with 10 bases left in between. The CDR3 is made up of 15 amino acids. Germline V gene sequence: CDR1 MNHNS, CDR2 SASEGT. Written as DNA, the CDR3 is TGTGCCAGCAGCGTTGACGGTTCTGGGGCCAACGTCCTGACTTTC. This codes for CASSVDGSGANVLTF.

This chain connects TRBV6-4 to TRBJ2-7, with 9 bases identical to TRBD1. After removal of 4 bases from V and 0 bases from J, the junction contained 4 bases not matched to a gene. In germline, CDR1 is MRHNA, CDR2 SNTAGT. The CDR3 covers 15 residues. CDR3 sequence reads: CASSVGQGSSYEQYF. The CDR3 DNA reads as TGTGCCAGCAGTGTGGGACAGGGCAGCTCCTACGAGCAGTACTTC.

The rearrangement uses TRBV5-1 and TRBJ2-7, with a tentative D call TRBD2 (6 bases). V was pared by 0 bases and J by 1 base, with 14 bases between. CDR3 length: 16 residues. Per germline, CDR1 SGHRS and CDR2 YFSETQ. This chain's CDR3 is CASSLGAGGRSYEQYF. The CDR3 DNA reads TGCGCCAGCAGCTTGGGGGCCGGGGGTAGGTCCTACGAGCAGTACTTC.

The chain carries TRBV13 and TRBJ2-7; unclear D gene. Germline-derived CDR1 and CDR2 are PRHDT and FYEKMQ (reference sequence). The CDR3 length is 12 residues. V was pared by 5 bases and J by 4 bases, with 9 bases between. In nucleotides, the CDR3 is TGTGCCAGCAGCCCGATGGGGTACGAGCAGTACTTC. Translating it yields CASSPMGYEQYF. The full variable domain, its missing parts supplied by reference TRBV13 and TRBJ2-7, is AAGVIQSPRHLIKEKRETATLKCYPIPRHDTVYWYQQGPGQDPQFLISFYEKMQSDKGSIPDRFSAQQFSDYHSELNMSSLELGDSALYFCASSPMGYEQYFGPGTRLTVT.

The chain is built from TRBV5-4 and TRBJ2-2; TRBD1 is a possible D gene (6 bases). Germline V gives CDR1 SGHNT, CDR2 YYREEE (reference sequence). The CDR3 consists of 15 residues. Trimming took 0 bases from V and 1 from J, leaving 7 bases between them. CDR3 residues: CASSLGRGNTGELFF. The CDR3, as DNA: TGTGCCAGCAGCTTGGGCAGGGGGAACACCGGGGAGCTGTTTTTT. Combining the CDR3 with reference TRBV5-4 and TRBJ2-2 gives the whole variable domain ETGVTQSPTHLIKTRGQQVTLRCSSQSGHNTVSWYQQALGQGPQFIFQYYREEENGRGNFPPRFSGLQFPNYSSELNVNALELDDSALYLCASSLGRGNTGELFFGEGSRLTVL.

The gene calls are TRBV4-2 and TRBJ2-7; no firm D call. Germline V gives CDR1 LGHNA, CDR2 YNFKEQ. The V gene lost 1 base and the J gene lost 5 bases, with 3 bases spanning the gap. There are 11 residues in the CDR3. The CDR3 nucleotides read TGTGCCAGCAGCCAAGGAAACGAGCAGTACTTC. This encodes CASSQGNEQYF.

The J gene is TRBJ2-5, the V gene TRBV7-9, with 7 bases that match TRBD1. J was trimmed by 2 bases and V by 5 bases; bases with no gene match: 8. This CDR3 is built from 15 residues. In germline, CDR1 is SEHNR, CDR2 FQNEAQ (reference sequence). The CDR3 region is CASSPRDRVQETQYF. The CDR3 DNA is TGTGCCAGCAGCCCGAGGGACAGAGTACAAGAGACCCAGTACTTC. The variable domain in full, completed from reference TRBV7-9 and TRBJ2-5, reads DTGVSQNPRHKITKRGQNVTFRCDPISEHNRLYWYRQTLGQGPEFLTYFQNEAQLEKSRLLSDRFSAERPKGSFSTLEIQRTEQGDSAMYLCASSPRDRVQETQYFGPGTRLLVL.

This chain joins TRBV14 and TRBJ1-5; possibly TRBD1 for D (5 bases). Germline CDR1 reads SGHDN; CDR2 reads FVKESK. The CDR3 contains 15 residues. The ends were cut back, 4 bases at V and 2 bases at J, with 12 bases in the middle. CDR3 amino acids: CASSPPGGGNQPQHF. The DNA for the CDR3 is TGTGCCAGCAGCCCCCCGGGAGGGGGCAATCAGCCCCAGCATTTT.

The chain is built from TRBV5-4 and TRBJ2-3; 14 nucleotides line up with TRBD2. The germline V gene has CDR1 SGHNT and CDR2 YYREEE (reference sequence). This CDR3 spans 16 amino acids. V shed 5 bases and J 2 bases; nucleotides not matched to a gene: 4. Written as DNA, the CDR3 is TGTGCCAGCAGGGGGGGACTAGCGGGAGACACAGATACGCAGTATTTT. This gives the protein CASRGGLAGDTDTQYF. Full variable domain (missing parts from reference TRBV5-4 and TRBJ2-3): ETGVTQSPTHLIKTRGQQVTLRCSSQSGHNTVSWYQQALGQGPQFIFQYYREEENGRGNFPPRFSGLQFPNYSSELNVNALELDDSALYLCASRGGLAGDTDTQYFGPGTRLTVL.

The chain links TRBV4-1 to TRBJ2-7; D ambiguous. This CDR3 is 13 amino acids long. The germline V gene has CDR1 MGHRA and CDR2 YSYEKL. V lost 1 base, J lost 4 bases, and 8 bases lay in between. In nucleotides, the CDR3 is TGCGCCAGCAGCCAAGGGGCTTTTTACGAGCAGTACTTC. It specifies CASSQGAFYEQYF.

V gene TRBV29-1 combines with J gene TRBJ2-4; 8 nucleotides align to TRBD2. Germline trimming cut 0 bases from V and 3 bases from J; bases unmatched to any gene: 4. The germline CDR1 and CDR2 sequences are SQVTM and ANQGSEA. The CDR3 runs to 15 residues. CDR3 loop: CSVEDGSGSKNIQYF. The CDR3 coding sequence is TGCAGCGTTGAAGACGGGAGCGGGAGCAAAAACATTCAGTACTTC.